This TCR beta chain was recorded in a study of regulatory T cells (dated by TCRdb to the late 2010s). About the full investigation: T-cell receptor beta repertoires of sorted regulatory, conventional CD4+ and CD8+ T cells were compared between CD3G-deficient patients and healthy controls. General conclusions and limits of the study: Patient repertoires showed restricted unique TRB V-J pairs and skewed V and J gene usage, most marked in regulatory T cells. Enrichment for hydrophobic residues at CDR3 positions 6 and 7 was found in conventional CD4+ T cells from CD3G-deficient patients, suggesting more self-reactive specificities.

The multiplex PCR used 52 forward TRBV primers and 13 reverse TRBJ primers, with assay-based and computational corrections for amplification bias. Rearranged TRB loci were amplified from genomic DNA by multiplex PCR within the immunoSEQ assay. TRB amplicons were sequenced on an Illumina HiSeq platform. In the original analysis: Custom algorithms error-filtered the raw sequences and aligned them to reference gene sequences, after which the immunoSEQ online tools were used for analysis. Productive and nonproductive TRB rearrangement frequencies were evaluated among both unique and total sequences. Hydrophobicity and amino acid composition of residues 6 and 7 within the TRB CDR3 were used to estimate the potential for self-reactivity. Prism software was used to run t tests, Mann-Whitney tests or two-way ANOVA for comparisons between groups. TCRdb obtained this table from immuneACCESS and retained in-frame rearrangements with V and J assigned. These tables miss some clones; where compared with another copy, unresolved V genes account for less than half of the shortfall, and the remainder is unexplained. V, J and clone size are taken as reported in that table, and D and trimming were inferred from the DNA itself. This sample has approximately 37,000 clones in its table, and around nine tenths of those were observed once. Approximately 2.3% of the sample is held by the ten biggest clonotypes.

Per the germline V gene, MDHEN is the CDR1 and SYDVKM is the CDR2. The CDR3 holds 12 amino acids from the cysteine to the phenylalanine. Only the CDR3 part of the read is kept: 36 bases, read in frame from the first base. V lost 5 bases and J lost 10 bases; the stretch between them is 14 bases long. A word on this clone: What this receptor recognizes is not known. Within one base of it there is no much larger clone, and no base qualities were kept.

Evidence of autoimmunity was present in all CD3G-deficient patients, and the autoimmunity was more severe in two of the patients. At testing, patients were between 2 and 39 years old and showed lower naive and higher memory CD4+ and CD8+ T-cell proportions. CD4+ cells were FACS-sorted into CD25-high CD127-low regulatory T cells and CD25-low CD127-high conventional CD4+ T cells. Over five individuals with CD3G deficiency made up the patient group. An international network of physicians across the United States, Europe and Asia provided the patient samples and clinical data. Peripheral blood mononuclear cells were isolated by Ficoll density separation.

This clonotype was obtained from a person between 18 and 30 years old with CD3G deficiency. What was sequenced was conventional CD4+ T cells sorted from blood. This sequence uses TRBV28 and TRBJ1-1; the D gene cannot be named for sure. This receptor carries the CDR3 CASSASPGRAFF. The sequenced DNA is TGTGCCAGCAGTGCCTCACCGGGGAGAGCTTTCTTT.